This T cell receptor beta chain was recorded in a study of cytomegalovirus exposure and HLA in healthy donors. Notes on the study in general: An ancestry cluster, one associated with Asian ancestry, reportedly showed fewer N-insertions than the approximately 700-donor mean in a later analysis.

This clone has a handful of counts. Its antigen remains unknown. With 60 Vbeta and 13 Jbeta primers, the PCR was carried out. Generated by immunoSEQ multiplex PCR, the TCRdb table keeps only in-frame clones and is missing some. The table has around 120,000 clones, 79% seen once. This CDR3 region has 14 residues. Unmatched junction bases numbered 7, after V lost 5 bases and J lost 2 bases. Germline CDR1 GTSNPN, CDR2 SVGIG (reference sequence). The chain joins TRBV30 to TRBJ2-3; 7 bases are shared with TRBD2. Source material: PBMCs. This receptor was obtained from a woman aged 40 to 50 in good health and CMV-seronegative. The CDR3 reads CAWSGGVFTDTQYF. CDR3 DNA: TGTGCCTGGTCTGGGGGGGTGTTCACAGATACGCAGTATTTT.